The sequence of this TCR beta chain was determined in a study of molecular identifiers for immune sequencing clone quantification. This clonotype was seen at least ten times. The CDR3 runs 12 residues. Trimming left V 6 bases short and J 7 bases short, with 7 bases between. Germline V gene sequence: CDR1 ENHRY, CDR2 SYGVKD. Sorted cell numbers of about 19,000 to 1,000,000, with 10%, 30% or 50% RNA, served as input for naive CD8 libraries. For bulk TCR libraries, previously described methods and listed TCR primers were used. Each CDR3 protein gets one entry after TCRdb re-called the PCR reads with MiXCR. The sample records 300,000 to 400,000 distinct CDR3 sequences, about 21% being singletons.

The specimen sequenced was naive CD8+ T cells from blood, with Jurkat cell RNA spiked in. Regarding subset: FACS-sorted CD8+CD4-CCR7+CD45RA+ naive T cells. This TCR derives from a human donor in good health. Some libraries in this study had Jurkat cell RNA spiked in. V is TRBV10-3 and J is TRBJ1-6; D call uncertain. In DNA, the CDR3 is TGTGCCATCAGCGCGTTAAATTCACCCCTCCACTTT. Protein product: CAISALNSPLHF.